A single sample gave rise to the 27 T cell receptor beta chains below, sequenced in a study of T cell changes during pregnancy in multiple sclerosis. Profiling relied on immunoSEQ multiplex PCR, and the TCRdb table lists in-frame clones only, not all of them. The sample has about 70,000 clones, more than 90% seen once; the top ten hold over 2%. Sequenced here: peripheral blood, sampled in the first trimester of pregnancy. These receptors were collected from a female donor with multiple sclerosis, enrolled in a pregnancy study.

This clone was picked up one time. V usage is TRBV2 and J usage is TRBJ2-7; 9 bases map to TRBD1. Germline V gene sequence: CDR1 SNHLY, CDR2 FYNNEI. The J segment lost 7 bases and the V segment lost 5 bases, leaving 24 bases of the junction unmatched. The CDR3 consists of 19 residues. The CDR3 loop is CASSRGQGRSSRPLREQYF. The CDR3 DNA sequence: TGTGCCAGCAGTCGGGGACAGGGAAGGAGTAGTAGACCCCTAAGAGAGCAGTACTTC.

The chain combines TRBV5-1 with TRBJ1-3; D is undetermined. Deletions cut 0 bases from V and 0 bases from J, with 13 bases between. The CDR3 length is 17 residues. CDR1 is SGHRS and CDR2 is YFSETQ in the germline V gene. CDR3 coding DNA: TGCGCCAGCAGCTTGGTGGCGGACTCCTCCTCTGGAAACACCATATATTTT. This codes for CASSLVADSSSGNTIYF.

The rearrangement links TRBV6-1 to TRBJ2-1; 10 nucleotides agree with TRBD2. The CDR3 has 15 amino acids. Germline values: CDR1 MNHNS, CDR2 SASEGT. J lost 4 bases, V lost 4 bases, and 4 bases had no gene match. The CDR3 sequence: CASSASGGGYNEQFF. The CDR3 coding sequence is TGTGCCAGCAGTGCAAGCGGGGGGGGATACAATGAGCAGTTCTTC.

V is TRBV7-9 and J is TRBJ2-5; TRBD2 is a possible D gene (5 bases). Germline CDR1 SEHNR, CDR2 FQNEAQ (reference sequence). V lost 3 bases and J lost 5, with 13 bases in between. The CDR3 totals 14 residues. The CDR3 bases are TGTGCCAGCAGCTTTGTGTGGGGAGTGGAGACCCAGTACTTC. Its protein is CASSFVWGVETQYF.

The rearrangement links TRBV27 to TRBJ1-2; TRBD1 aligns across 9 bases. The junction had 3 bases not matched to a gene; V was cut back by 0 bases and J by 10 bases. From germline, CDR1 is MNHEY and CDR2 SMNVEV (reference sequence). The CDR3 extends over 13 amino acids. The CDR3 loop is CASSLSGTGHYTF. The CDR3 DNA sequence: TGTGCCAGCAGTTTATCCGGGACAGGGCACTACACCTTC.

The gene calls are TRBV10-3 and TRBJ2-3; TRBD2 agrees at 7 bases. The germline V gene has CDR1 ENHRY and CDR2 SYGVKD. With 6 bases clipped from V and 0 bases from J, the junction kept 3 bases outside the gene matches. This CDR3 is 14 amino acids long. The CDR3 sequence: CAIRQGLSTDTQYF. The CDR3 region has the DNA TGTGCCATCAGGCAGGGACTAAGCACAGATACGCAGTATTTT.

The chain carries TRBV9 and TRBJ2-6, with D tentatively TRBD1 (5 bases). Germline-derived CDR1 and CDR2 are SGDLS and YYNGEE. This CDR3 spans 19 amino acids. The ends were cut back, 0 bases at V and 2 bases at J, with 18 bases in the middle. CDR3 nucleotides: TGTGCCAGCAGCGTAGGAAGGACAATCAGGCACCCTGGGGCCAACGTCCTGACTTTC. Translation: CASSVGRTIRHPGANVLTF.

This clone was counted a single time. The V and J genes are TRBV5-1 and TRBJ2-3; 11 bases fit TRBD1. Germline V gives CDR1 SGHRS, CDR2 YFSETQ. The CDR3 sequence is 16 residues long. The V and J ends lost 4 bases and 3 bases, in that order; junction bases with no gene match: 7. CDR3 sequence (DNA): TGCGCCAGCAGCCGCGGACAGGGGGCAGATACAGATACGCAGTATTTT. Amino acids: CASSRGQGADTDTQYF.

The J gene is TRBJ1-2, the V gene TRBV7-2, with D possibly TRBD1 on 5 matching bases. CDR1 is SGHTA, CDR2 FQGNSA, per germline. The CDR3 is made up of 16 amino acids. Deletions cut 1 base from V and 7 bases from J, with 19 bases between. The CDR3 loop is CASSLGGGSRVSGYTF. CDR3 nucleotides: TGTGCCAGCAGCTTAGGGGGGGGATCTCGGGTGTCTGGCTACACCTTC.

The chain is built from TRBV29-1 and TRBJ2-7, with D perhaps TRBD2 (7 bases). The CDR3 is made up of 14 amino acids. V gave up 6 bases and J gave up 0 bases, with 15 bases separating them. Germline V lookup: CDR1 SQVTM, CDR2 ANQGSEA. The CDR3 loop is CSVGGLGSSYEQYF. The DNA of the CDR3 is TGCAGCGTGGGGGGGCTTGGGAGCTCCTACGAGCAGTACTTC.

The chain carries TRBV6-5 and TRBJ2-3; D remains unclear. The length of the CDR3 is 14 residues. Germline CDR1 is MNHEY and CDR2 is SVGAGI. Deletions cut 2 bases from V and 0 bases from J, with 6 bases between. The CDR3 DNA follows: TGTGCCAGCAGTTACGGCGGTAGCACAGATACGCAGTATTTT. This gives the protein CASSYGGSTDTQYF.

The chain couples TRBV9 to TRBJ2-3; D is perhaps TRBD1 (5 bases). CDR3 size: 16 residues. The V end was cut by 0 bases, the J end by 3 bases, with 14 bases between. Germline-derived CDR1 and CDR2 are SGDLS and YYNGEE. The CDR3 DNA sequence: TGTGCCAGCAGCGTAGCAGGGCTCAAGGGGACAGATACGCAGTATTTT. Its protein is CASSVAGLKGTDTQYF. The whole variable domain, remainder taken from reference TRBV9 and TRBJ2-3, is DSGVTQTPKHLITATGQRVTLRCSPRSGDLSVYWYQQSLDQGLQFLIQYYNGEERAKGNILERFSAQQFPDLHSELNLSSLELGDSALYFCASSVAGLKGTDTQYFGPGTRLTVL.

This chain joins TRBV9 and TRBJ2-5, with D uncertain. V was trimmed by 3 bases and J by 4 bases, leaving 4 bases between them. CDR3 length: 11 amino acids. Germline loops: CDR1 SGDLS, CDR2 YYNGEE. CDR3 coding DNA: TGTGCCAGCAGCGCTAGAGAGACCCAGTACTTC. It specifies CASSARETQYF. Full variable domain (outside the CDR3, taken from reference TRBV9 and TRBJ2-5): DSGVTQTPKHLITATGQRVTLRCSPRSGDLSVYWYQQSLDQGLQFLIQYYNGEERAKGNILERFSAQQFPDLHSELNLSSLELGDSALYFCASSARETQYFGPGTRLLVL.

The V gene is TRBV5-1, the J gene TRBJ2-1; no clear D. Per germline, CDR1 SGHRS and CDR2 YFSETQ. There are 15 residues in the CDR3. V shed 5 bases and J shed 0 bases, with 12 bases lying between them. The CDR3 nucleotides are TGCGCCAGCAGGCCTATAGCTAACTCCTACAATGAGCAGTTCTTC. Amino acids: CASRPIANSYNEQFF.

The chain has TRBV30 and TRBJ2-4; TRBD2 matches 7 bases. The V and J ends lost 2 bases and 1 base, in that order; junction bases with no gene match: 14. Germline CDR1 reads GTSNPN; CDR2 reads SVGIG (reference sequence). The CDR3 has 18 amino acids. CDR3 sequence reads: CAWSWREILSAAKNIQYF. CDR3 DNA sequence: TGTGCCTGGAGTTGGCGGGAGATCCTCTCGGCGGCCAAAAACATTCAGTACTTC.

This chain links TRBV9 with TRBJ1-1; TRBD1 aligns across 8 bases. CDR1 is SGDLS and CDR2 is YYNGEE in the germline V gene. The CDR3 runs to 14 residues. V trimming: 3 bases; J trimming: 7 bases; junction bases outside the gene matches: 8. The CDR3 is CASSAGQVNREAFF. The DNA for the CDR3 is TGTGCCAGCAGCGCGGGACAGGTAAACCGTGAAGCTTTCTTT.

The V gene is TRBV27, the J gene TRBJ1-6; D might be TRBD1 (6 bases). CDR1 and CDR2 from the germline V gene are MNHEY and SMNVEV (reference sequence). The CDR3 extends over 14 amino acids. V was shortened by 9 bases and J by 1 base, with 10 bases between the two germline ends. CDR3 residues: CASKGGSYNSPLHF. The CDR3 DNA is TGTGCCAGTAAGGGGGGGTCCTATAATTCACCCCTCCACTTT.

J is TRBJ2-5 and V is TRBV2; 8 nucleotides align to TRBD2. CDR1 and CDR2 (germline): SNHLY, FYNNEI. The ends lost 0 bases at V and 4 bases at J; junction bases unmatched: 7. CDR3 length: 16 residues. This CDR3 is CASSEAKRGGAETQYF. CDR3 coding DNA: TGTGCCAGCAGTGAAGCAAAACGGGGGGGCGCAGAGACCCAGTACTTC.

The sample holds one count of this clone. The chain links TRBV6-5 to TRBJ2-7; possible D gene TRBD1, 5 bases. This CDR3 contains 11 residues. With 5 bases removed from V and 7 bases from J, the gap between germline ends came to 9 bases. Germline V gene data show CDR1 as MNHEY and CDR2 as SVGAGI. CDR3 bases: TGTGCCAGCAGTAGACGGACAGAGCAGTACTTC. It is translated as CASSRRTEQYF.

The V call is TRBV30, the J call TRBJ1-2; 8 nucleotides align to TRBD1. Germline lookup yields CDR1 GTSNPN and CDR2 SVGIG (reference sequence). Trimming cost V 3 bases and J 5 bases; bases outside gene matches: 8. This CDR3 region has 14 residues. CDR3 bases: TGTGCCTGGAGGCGACAGGGGTCGGATTATGGCTACACCTTC. Protein: CAWRRQGSDYGYTF. Combining the CDR3 with reference TRBV30 and TRBJ1-2 gives the whole variable domain SQTIHQWPATLVQPVGSPLSLECTVEGTSNPNLYWYRQAAGRGLQLLFYSVGIGQISSEVPQNLSASRPQDRQFILSSKKLLLSDSGFYLCAWRRQGSDYGYTFGSGTRLTVV.

A few counts support this clone. Sequence at one end of the junction differs from germline and may be a read error. The V and J genes are TRBV7-9 and TRBJ1-1; D not resolved. The germline V gene encodes CDR1 SEHNR and CDR2 FQNEAQ (reference sequence). The CDR3 extends over 12 amino acids. The CDR3 here is CASSFARTEPFF. The CDR3 bases are TGTGCCAGCAGCTTCGCTAGGACTGAACCTTTCTTT.

In this sample, this clone turned up once. J is TRBJ1-1 and V is TRBV5-8, with D possibly matching TRBD1 (6 bases). The germline CDR1 and CDR2 sequences are SGHTS and YDEGEE. Trimming cost V 2 bases and J 1 base, with 18 bases left between them. The CDR3 spans 17 residues. The CDR3 DNA is TGTGCCAGCAGCTTACTAAGGCAGGGGACTAGGAACACTGAAGCTTTCTTT. Its protein product is CASSLLRQGTRNTEAFF.

This chain links TRBV9 with TRBJ1-5, with a weak D call TRBD1 (5 bases). Trimming removed 4 bases from V and 5 bases from J, with 13 bases in between. CDR3 size: 14 residues. Germline-derived CDR1 and CDR2 are SGDLS and YYNGEE. CDR3 sequence (DNA): TGTGCCAGCAGCCAAGGGGAGGCTTATCAGCCCCAGCATTTT. Amino acid sequence: CASSQGEAYQPQHF.

The chain joins TRBV7-8 to TRBJ2-7; 14 bases agree with TRBD2. The V gene's germline CDR1 is SGHVS and CDR2 FQNEAQ. With V trimmed by 5 bases and J by 6 bases, 9 bases remained unmatched. The CDR3 extends over 16 amino acids. The DNA of the CDR3 is TGTGCCAGCAGCCCCCCGGGACTAGCGGGAGTAGGCGAGCAGTACTTC. This encodes CASSPPGLAGVGEQYF.

The chain links TRBV5-4 to TRBJ1-2; perhaps TRBD1 as D (5 bases). CDR1 is SGHNT, CDR2 YYREEE, per germline (reference sequence). This CDR3 spans 15 amino acids. V shed 0 bases and J shed 2 bases, with 11 bases lying between them. In nucleotides, the CDR3 is TGTGCCAGCAGCTTGGGTAGTGGGGCAAACTATGGCTACACCTTC. The encoded protein is CASSLGSGANYGYTF.

This chain links TRBV2 with TRBJ2-3; 7 bases agree with TRBD1. Germline trimming cut 4 bases from V and 3 bases from J; bases unmatched to any gene: 1. The length of the CDR3 is 13 residues. From germline, CDR1 is SNHLY and CDR2 FYNNEI. The CDR3 region is CASSGQGTDTQYF. The CDR3 coding sequence is TGTGCCAGCAGTGGACAGGGAACAGATACGCAGTATTTT. The full variable domain, with the rest looked up from reference TRBV2 and TRBJ2-3, is EPEVTQTPSHQVTQMGQEVILRCVPISNHLYFYWYRQILGQKVEFLVSFYNNEISEKSEIFDDQFSVERPDGSNFTLKIRSTKLEDSAMYFCASSGQGTDTQYFGPGTRLTVL.

The chain recombines TRBV19 with TRBJ2-1; 13 nucleotides agree with TRBD2. V trimming: 1 base; J trimming: 10 bases; junction bases outside the gene matches: 7. The CDR3 totals 16 residues. Germline V gene data show CDR1 as LNHDA and CDR2 as SQIVND (reference sequence). The CDR3 DNA sequence: TGTGCCAGTAGTATAGCCACTAGCGGGAGGGCGGGGGAGCAGTTCTTC. Residues: CASSIATSGRAGEQFF. Using reference TRBV19 and TRBJ2-1 for the parts outside the CDR3, the full variable domain is DGGITQSPKYLFRKEGQNVTLSCEQNLNHDAMYWYRQDPGQGLRLIYYSQIVNDFQKGDIAEGYSVSREKKESFPLTVTSAQKNPTAFYLCASSIATSGRAGEQFFGPGTRLTVL.